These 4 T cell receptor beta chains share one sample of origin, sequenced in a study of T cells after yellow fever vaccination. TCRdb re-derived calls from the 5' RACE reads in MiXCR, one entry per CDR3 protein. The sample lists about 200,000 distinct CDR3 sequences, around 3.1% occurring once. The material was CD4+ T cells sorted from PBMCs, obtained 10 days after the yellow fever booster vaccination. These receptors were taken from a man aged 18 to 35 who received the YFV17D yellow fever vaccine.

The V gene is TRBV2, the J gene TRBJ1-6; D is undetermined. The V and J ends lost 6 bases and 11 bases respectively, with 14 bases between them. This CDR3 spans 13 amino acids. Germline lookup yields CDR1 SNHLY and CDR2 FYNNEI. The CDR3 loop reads CASRPERVAPLHF. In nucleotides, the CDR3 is TGTGCCAGCAGGCCCGAGAGGGTTGCACCCCTCCACTTT.

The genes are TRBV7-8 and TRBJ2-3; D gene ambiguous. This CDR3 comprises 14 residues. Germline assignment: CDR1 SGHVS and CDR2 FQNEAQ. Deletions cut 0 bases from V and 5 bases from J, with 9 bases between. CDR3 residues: CASSLAFKGDTQYF. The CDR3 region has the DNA TGTGCCAGCAGCTTAGCGTTTAAGGGAGATACGCAGTATTTT.

The CDR3 sequence: CASSSTVSRAEAFF. The CDR3 nucleotides read TGCGCCAGCAGCTCCACAGTCTCTCGTGCTGAAGCTTTCTTT. The rearrangement joins TRBV5-1 to TRBJ1-1, with D uncertain. Per the germline V gene, CDR1 is SGHRS and CDR2 is YFSETQ. Trimming stripped 3 bases from V and 6 bases from J, with 15 bases between. This CDR3 has 14 residues.

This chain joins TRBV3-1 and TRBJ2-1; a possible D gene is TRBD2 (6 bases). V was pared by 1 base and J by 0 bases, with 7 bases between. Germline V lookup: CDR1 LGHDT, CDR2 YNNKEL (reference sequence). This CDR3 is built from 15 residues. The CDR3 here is CASSQARGSYNEQFF. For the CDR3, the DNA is TGTGCCAGCAGCCAAGCGCGGGGCTCCTACAATGAGCAGTTCTTC.